The rows below give T cell receptor beta chains drawn from one sample of a study of T cells in Graves' hyperthyroidism and ophthalmopathy. TCRdb reprocessed the multiplex PCR reads via MiXCR and lists one record per CDR3 protein. Among around 240,000 distinct CDR3 sequences, 15% to 20% were seen once, and the ten largest hold about 30%. Sequencing input: blood. The receptor set was obtained from a woman younger than 30 with Graves' ophthalmopathy. Both conserved end residues are part of each CDR3. The order of the fields is clone size, D gene, V gene, J gene, CDR3 protein, CDR3 DNA. The D gene is left open where the match is weak. Expanded clones are given a class, and other clones once, few, many or no size at all.

abundance: many; d_gene: TRBD1; v_gene: TRBV11-2; j_gene: TRBJ2-7; CDR3aa: CASSLRDRTSYEQYF; CDR3nt: TGTGCCAGCAGCTTAAGGGACAGGACCTCCTACGAGCAGTACTTC
abundance: few; d_gene: NA; v_gene: TRBV4-3; j_gene: TRBJ2-7; CDR3aa: CASSQRAGTPYEQYF; CDR3nt: TGCGCCAGCAGCCAGAGGGCGGGGACCCCCTACGAGCAGTACTTC
abundance: NA; d_gene: TRBD1; v_gene: TRBV5-1; j_gene: TRBJ1-1; CDR3aa: CASSTGTGGLAFF; CDR3nt: TGCGCCAGCAGCACTGGGACAGGGGGCTTAGCTTTCTTT
abundance: NA; d_gene: TRBD1; v_gene: TRBV12-3/TRBV12-4; j_gene: TRBJ2-7; CDR3aa: CASRNEQGAAYEQYF; CDR3nt: TGTGCCAGCAGGAACGAACAGGGGGCGGCCTACGAGCAGTACTTC
abundance: NA; d_gene: TRBD2; v_gene: TRBV27; j_gene: TRBJ2-3; CDR3aa: CASRQGRLAGASTDTQYF; CDR3nt: TGTGCCAGCAGGCAGGGGAGACTAGCGGGGGCAAGCACAGATACGCAGTATTTT
abundance: NA; d_gene: TRBD2; v_gene: TRBV7-3; j_gene: TRBJ2-3; CDR3aa: CASSYGSGAPDTQYF; CDR3nt: TGTGCCAGCAGCTATGGTAGCGGGGCCCCAGATACGCAGTATTTT
abundance: many; d_gene: TRBD1; v_gene: TRBV28; j_gene: TRBJ1-2; CDR3aa: CASSGTGLDYGYTF; CDR3nt: TGTGCCAGCAGTGGGACAGGGTTAGACTATGGCTACACCTTC
abundance: NA; d_gene: NA; v_gene: TRBV9; j_gene: TRBJ2-6; CDR3aa: CASSFSTVPYSGANVLTF; CDR3nt: TGTGCCAGCAGCTTTTCGACAGTCCCGTACTCTGGGGCCAACGTCCTGACTTTC
abundance: NA; d_gene: NA; v_gene: TRBV25-1; j_gene: TRBJ2-1; CDR3aa: CASGSRWTNGQFF; CDR3nt: TGTGCCAGCGGCTCGCGGTGGACCAATGGGCAGTTCTTC
abundance: NA; d_gene: TRBD1; v_gene: TRBV28; j_gene: TRBJ2-5; CDR3aa: CATRDRGETQYF; CDR3nt: TGTGCCACCCGGGACAGGGGCGAGACCCAGTACTTC
abundance: NA; d_gene: TRBD2; v_gene: TRBV2; j_gene: TRBJ2-1; CDR3aa: CASSGWTSGTYNEQFF; CDR3nt: TGTGCCAGCAGTGGGTGGACTAGCGGGACATACAATGAGCAGTTCTTC
abundance: many; d_gene: TRBD2; v_gene: TRBV7-2; j_gene: TRBJ2-7; CDR3aa: CASSLGNSLAGAYEQYF; CDR3nt: TGTGCCAGCAGCTTGGGGAACTCACTAGCGGGGGCCTACGAGCAGTACTTC
abundance: many; d_gene: NA; v_gene: TRBV12-3/TRBV12-4; j_gene: TRBJ2-1; CDR3aa: CASSTLTEQFF; CDR3nt: TGTGCCAGCAGCACGCTGACGGAGCAGTTCTTC
abundance: once; d_gene: TRBD2; v_gene: TRBV6-2/TRBV6-3; j_gene: TRBJ2-3; CDR3aa: CASSQASGRFGDTQYF; CDR3nt: TGTGCCAGTTCCCAGGCTAGCGGGAGGTTTGGAGATACGCAGTATTTT
abundance: NA; d_gene: TRBD1; v_gene: TRBV19; j_gene: TRBJ2-3; CDR3aa: CASKPWDRGGPDTQYF; CDR3nt: TGTGCCAGTAAACCGTGGGACAGGGGTGGCCCAGATACGCAGTATTTT
abundance: many; d_gene: NA; v_gene: TRBV6-5; j_gene: TRBJ2-5; CDR3aa: CASSYSMGSGETQYF; CDR3nt: TGTGCCAGCAGTTACTCGATGGGGTCGGGAGAGACCCAGTACTTC
abundance: few; d_gene: NA; v_gene: TRBV2; j_gene: TRBJ1-1; CDR3aa: CASRGSGEGKTEAFF; CDR3nt: TGTGCCAGCAGAGGGAGCGGGGAAGGTAAGACTGAAGCTTTCTTT
abundance: few; d_gene: NA; v_gene: TRBV4-1; j_gene: TRBJ1-6; CDR3aa: CASSQDDSSYNSPLHF; CDR3nt: TGCGCCAGCAGCCAAGATGACAGCTCCTATAATTCACCCCTCCACTTT
abundance: many; d_gene: NA; v_gene: TRBV7-9; j_gene: TRBJ2-3; CDR3aa: CASSLAPGPDTQYF; CDR3nt: TGTGCCAGCAGCTTAGCTCCAGGGCCAGATACGCAGTATTTT
abundance: many; d_gene: TRBD2; v_gene: TRBV28; j_gene: TRBJ2-2; CDR3aa: CASTPPGGASDRELFF; CDR3nt: TGTGCCAGCACCCCACCGGGGGGGGCGTCCGACCGGGAGCTGTTTTTT
abundance: few; d_gene: NA; v_gene: TRBV6-1; j_gene: TRBJ1-2; CDR3aa: CSLGGGDLYGYTF; CDR3nt: TGTTCTTTAGGGGGAGGGGATCTCTATGGCTACACCTTC
abundance: many; d_gene: TRBD2; v_gene: TRBV24-1; j_gene: TRBJ2-7; CDR3aa: CATVPREGSHEQYF; CDR3nt: TGTGCCACCGTGCCGCGGGAGGGATCCCACGAGCAGTACTTC
abundance: NA; d_gene: TRBD1; v_gene: TRBV28; j_gene: TRBJ2-1; CDR3aa: CASSSLGTGGISNEQFF; CDR3nt: TGTGCCAGCAGTTCTCTCGGGACAGGGGGAATTTCCAATGAGCAGTTCTTC
abundance: NA; d_gene: TRBD2; v_gene: TRBV28; j_gene: TRBJ2-1; CDR3aa: CASSKLADYYNEQFF; CDR3nt: TGTGCCAGCAGCAAACTAGCGGATTACTACAATGAGCAGTTCTTC
abundance: NA; d_gene: TRBD1; v_gene: TRBV12-3/TRBV12-4; j_gene: TRBJ2-6; CDR3aa: CASSSNTQPGTDISGANVLTF; CDR3nt: TGTGCCAGCAGTTCTAACACGCAGCCCGGGACAGATATCTCTGGGGCCAACGTCCTGACTTTC
abundance: many; d_gene: TRBD2; v_gene: TRBV2; j_gene: TRBJ2-1; CDR3aa: CASTEAGGPYNEQFF; CDR3nt: TGTGCCAGCACCGAGGCGGGGGGACCTTACAATGAGCAGTTCTTC
abundance: few; d_gene: NA; v_gene: TRBV6-2/TRBV6-3; j_gene: TRBJ2-7; CDR3aa: CASSTDPYGQYF; CDR3nt: TGTGCCAGCAGTACCGACCCCTACGGGCAGTACTTC
abundance: many; d_gene: NA; v_gene: TRBV5-1; j_gene: TRBJ1-4; CDR3aa: CASSPRSNEKLFF; CDR3nt: TGCGCCAGCAGCCCTAGGAGTAATGAAAAACTGTTTTTT
abundance: many; d_gene: TRBD2; v_gene: TRBV7-9; j_gene: TRBJ2-7; CDR3aa: CASSLRRDYSYEQYF; CDR3nt: TGTGCCAGCAGCTTAAGACGGGACTACTCCTACGAGCAGTACTTC
abundance: many; d_gene: TRBD1; v_gene: TRBV7-6; j_gene: TRBJ2-7; CDR3aa: CASSLGQGLSSYEQYF; CDR3nt: TGTGCCAGCAGCTTAGGACAGGGTCTCAGCTCCTACGAGCAGTACTTC
abundance: many; d_gene: TRBD2; v_gene: TRBV28; j_gene: TRBJ2-7; CDR3aa: CASSSAGLVTSYEQYF; CDR3nt: TGTGCCAGCAGTTCCGCTGGACTAGTGACGTCCTACGAGCAGTACTTC
abundance: many; d_gene: NA; v_gene: TRBV6-2/TRBV6-3; j_gene: TRBJ2-5; CDR3aa: CASRRSGAEETQYF; CDR3nt: TGTGCCAGCAGGAGGTCGGGGGCAGAAGAGACCCAGTACTTC
abundance: NA; d_gene: NA; v_gene: TRBV28; j_gene: TRBJ2-2; CDR3aa: CASSSPLGPDSTGELFF; CDR3nt: TGTGCCAGCAGTTCGCCCCTGGGTCCGGACAGTACCGGGGAGCTGTTTTTT
abundance: NA; d_gene: TRBD2; v_gene: TRBV19; j_gene: TRBJ2-1; CDR3aa: CASSTSGTRFF; CDR3nt: TGTGCCAGTAGTACTAGCGGGACGCGGTTCTTC
abundance: NA; d_gene: TRBD2; v_gene: TRBV29-1; j_gene: TRBJ2-7; CDR3aa: CSAAGGGYEQYF; CDR3nt: TGCAGCGCAGCGGGAGGTGGATACGAGCAGTACTTC
abundance: many; d_gene: NA; v_gene: TRBV30; j_gene: TRBJ1-1; CDR3aa: CAWIRRGELEAFF; CDR3nt: TGTGCCTGGATTCGACGAGGGGAACTTGAAGCTTTCTTT
abundance: many; d_gene: NA; v_gene: TRBV9; j_gene: TRBJ1-1; CDR3aa: CASTRGGDTEAFF; CDR3nt: TGTGCCAGCACAAGGGGGGGGGACACTGAAGCTTTCTTT
abundance: few; d_gene: TRBD1; v_gene: TRBV28; j_gene: TRBJ1-5; CDR3aa: CASSSLGTGLNQPQHF; CDR3nt: TGTGCCAGCAGTTCTCTCGGGACAGGGCTAAATCAGCCCCAGCATTTT
abundance: few; d_gene: TRBD2; v_gene: TRBV20-1; j_gene: TRBJ2-3; CDR3aa: CAGRGGTDTQYF; CDR3nt: TGCGCGGGACGGGGGGGAACAGATACGCAGTATTTT
abundance: many; d_gene: NA; v_gene: TRBV5-1; j_gene: TRBJ1-1; CDR3aa: CASAMGGASTEAFF; CDR3nt: TGCGCCAGCGCAATGGGGGGGGCGAGCACTGAAGCTTTCTTT
abundance: many; d_gene: NA; v_gene: TRBV11-2; j_gene: TRBJ2-3; CDR3aa: CASSLVLSGGFTDTQYF; CDR3nt: TGTGCCAGCAGCTTAGTTCTTAGCGGAGGGTTCACAGATACGCAGTATTTT
abundance: many; d_gene: NA; v_gene: TRBV9; j_gene: TRBJ2-3; CDR3aa: CASSSHRTSTDTQYF; CDR3nt: TGTGCCAGCAGCTCCCACAGGACTAGCACAGATACGCAGTATTTT
abundance: many; d_gene: NA; v_gene: TRBV18; j_gene: TRBJ1-4; CDR3aa: CASSPHPANEKLFF; CDR3nt: TGTGCCAGCTCACCACATCCAGCTAATGAAAAACTGTTTTTT
abundance: many; d_gene: NA; v_gene: TRBV7-2; j_gene: TRBJ2-3; CDR3aa: CASSLIATTTGTDTQYF; CDR3nt: TGTGCCAGCAGCTTAATAGCTACGACAACAGGGACAGATACGCAGTATTTT
abundance: few; d_gene: NA; v_gene: TRBV4-3; j_gene: TRBJ1-1; CDR3aa: CASSLGLGGSPMNTEAFF; CDR3nt: TGCGCCAGCAGCCTGGGCTTGGGGGGCTCCCCTATGAACACTGAAGCTTTCTTT
abundance: many; d_gene: TRBD1; v_gene: TRBV28; j_gene: TRBJ1-1; CDR3aa: CASGPFGTGTNTEAFF; CDR3nt: TGTGCCAGCGGCCCTTTCGGGACAGGGACGAACACTGAAGCTTTCTTT
abundance: many; d_gene: TRBD2; v_gene: TRBV4-2; j_gene: TRBJ2-5; CDR3aa: CASSKGLALRETQYF; CDR3nt: TGTGCCAGCAGCAAGGGACTAGCTCTTCGAGAGACCCAGTACTTC